The T cell receptor (beta chain) under discussion was sequenced for a study of T cell changes during pregnancy in multiple sclerosis. TCRdb keeps only in-frame clones here, not all; method: immunoSEQ multiplex PCR. The sample includes approximately 41,000 clones, 94% of them seen just once. This specimen was CD8+ T cells from peripheral blood mononuclear cells, taken in the third trimester of pregnancy. The source of this sequence is a female donor with multiple sclerosis, enrolled in a pregnancy study.

The CDR3 DNA reads as TGTGCCAGTAGTATGGGGACAGGGATTGGCTACACCTTC. Its translation: CASSMGTGIGYTF. This chain joins TRBV19 and TRBJ1-2; 9 bases line up with TRBD1. The germline gives CDR1 LNHDA, CDR2 SQIVND (reference sequence). CDR3 length equals 13 residues. V dropped 3 bases and J dropped 7; count of bases not matched to a gene: 3. Full variable domain (outside the CDR3, taken from reference TRBV19 and TRBJ1-2): DGGITQSPKYLFRKEGQNVTLSCEQNLNHDAMYWYRQDPGQGLRLIYYSQIVNDFQKGDIAEGYSVSREKKESFPLTVTSAQKNPTAFYLCASSMGTGIGYTFGSGTRLTVV.